This T cell receptor (beta chain) stems from a study of T cell repertoires in cytomegalovirus infection. MiXCR, run by TCRdb on the reads, gives a single entry per CDR3 protein. The sample shows fewer than 950,000 distinct CDR3 sequences, approximately 29% of them seen only once. Looked up from germline, CDR1 is SEHNR and CDR2 is FQNEAQ (reference sequence). CDR3 length: 16 amino acids. Trimming at V came to 5 bases and at J to 6 bases, leaving 12 bases not matched to a gene. Study-level findings and limits: Within the response measured ex vivo, HLA-C-restricted CMV-specific TCR beta clonotypes were dominant.

As for this clonotype: The antigen remains undetermined.

The chain recombines TRBV7-9 with TRBJ2-1; 8 bases fit TRBD2. This sample comprised cultured CD8+ T cells from PBMCs, obtained from culture after CMV antigen stimulation. The TCR sequence derives from a human donor in good health (CMV status not recorded). Some clones in this sample may be carry-over from other donors' samples. The CDR3 coding sequence is TGTGCCAGCAGCCCCGGGGGGGGGCGCTTACGCAATGAGCAGTTCTTC. Protein: CASSPGGGRLRNEQFF.